The rows below give T cell receptor beta chains drawn from one sample of a study of blood T cell repertoires in COVID-19. Method: immunoSEQ multiplex PCR; TCRdb's copy keeps in-frame clones and lacks some. The table shows 260,000 or so clones, with 84% occurring only once. What was sequenced was peripheral blood. These TCRs come from a human donor in a cohort sampled during active COVID-19. Both conserved end residues are part of each CDR3. D genes are given only for firm matches.

j_call v_call d_call cdr3_aa
TRBJ2-5 TRBV2 TRBD1 CASRKQGFQETQYF
TRBJ1-2 TRBV2 . CASSDRLEEGYGYTF
TRBJ2-1 TRBV28 TRBD1 CASSYLGGTGPLYEQFF
TRBJ2-7 TRBV28 TRBD1 CASMTGGPGEQYF
TRBJ2-3 TRBV14 . CASSEAGGTDTQYF
TRBJ1-5 TRBV2 . CASSPERGNQPQHF
TRBJ1-2 TRBV3-1/TRBV3-2 TRBD1 CASSPYRGNYGYTF
TRBJ1-6 TRBV21-1 . CASSKKGGGSRSPLHF
TRBJ2-5 TRBV5-6 . CASSLRETQYF
TRBJ2-5 TRBV5-1 TRBD2 CASSLLAGAQETQYF
TRBJ2-7 TRBV18 TRBD2 CASSPKREIEQYF
TRBJ1-2 TRBV7-9 TRBD1 CASSLEQGWSGYTF
TRBJ1-1 TRBV5-1 . CASSPTTGNTEAFF
TRBJ2-2 TRBV6-4 TRBD1 CASRGQGRTGELFF
TRBJ2-2 TRBV2 . CASSFVRDTGELFF
TRBJ2-5 TRBV7-2 . CASSLTWRLRAQYF
TRBJ2-5 TRBV10-3 . CAIPRRHQETQYF
TRBJ1-1 TRBV28 . CASSLSTNTEAFF
TRBJ2-7 TRBV5-8 TRBD1 CASSSTRDRTYEQYF
TRBJ2-3 TRBV2 . CASSGQSIGTDTQYF
TRBJ2-7 TRBV9 . CASSVDPPGGRVNEQYF
TRBJ1-1 TRBV28 . CASREGGTEAFF
TRBJ1-1 TRBV10-3 TRBD1 CAISERASDRDFF
TRBJ2-1 TRBV29-1 TRBD1 CSVEDETGGMNEQFF
TRBJ1-5 TRBV15 TRBD1 CATSFGQGSQPQHF
TRBJ1-2 TRBV4-1 . CASSKAGEGYGYTF
TRBJ2-1 TRBV7-8 TRBD2 CASSLVGTSGEEGQFF
TRBJ1-2 TRBV7-8 TRBD1 CASSLDRVGGGYTF
TRBJ1-6 TRBV2 TRBD1 CASRGQVTTFNSPLHF
TRBJ1-2 TRBV7-2 TRBD1 CASSTEVFQGVLYGYTF
TRBJ2-5 TRBV5-1 TRBD2 CASSGLAGAQETQYF
TRBJ1-1 TRBV7-2 . CASSLSQLNTEAFF
TRBJ1-4 TRBV5-1 TRBD1 CASSPGGLGEKLFF
TRBJ2-1 TRBV16 . CASSPDLGKGGGYNEQFF
TRBJ1-2 TRBV2 TRBD1 CAGGRDRGNYGYTF
TRBJ1-2 TRBV4-3 . CASSQDRVNYGYTF
TRBJ1-6 TRBV7-2 . CASSPRGSYNSPLHF